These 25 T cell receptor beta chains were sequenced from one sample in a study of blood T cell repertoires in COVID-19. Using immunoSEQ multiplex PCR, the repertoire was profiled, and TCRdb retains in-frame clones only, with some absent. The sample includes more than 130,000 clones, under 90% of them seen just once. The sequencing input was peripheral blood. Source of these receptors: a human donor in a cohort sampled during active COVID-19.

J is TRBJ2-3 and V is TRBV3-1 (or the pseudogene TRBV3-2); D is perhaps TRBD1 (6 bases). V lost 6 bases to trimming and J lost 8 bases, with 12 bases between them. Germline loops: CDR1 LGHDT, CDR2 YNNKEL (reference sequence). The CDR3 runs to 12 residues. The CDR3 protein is CASSQLGATQYF. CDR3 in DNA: TGTGCCAGCAGTCAACTGGGGGCTACGCAGTATTTT.

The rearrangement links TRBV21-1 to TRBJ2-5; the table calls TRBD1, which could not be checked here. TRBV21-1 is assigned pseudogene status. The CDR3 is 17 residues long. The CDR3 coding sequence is TGTGCCAGCAGCAAAGCGGGGTCACAGGGTGATCCAGAGACCCAGTACTTC. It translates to CASSKAGSQGDPETQYF.

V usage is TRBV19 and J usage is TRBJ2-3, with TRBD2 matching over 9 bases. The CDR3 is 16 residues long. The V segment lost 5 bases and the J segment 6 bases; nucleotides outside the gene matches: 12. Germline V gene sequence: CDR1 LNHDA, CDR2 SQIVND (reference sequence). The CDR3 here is CASSFNLAGAGDTQYF. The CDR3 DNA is TGTGCCAGTAGTTTCAATTTAGCGGGGGCGGGGGATACGCAGTATTTT.

The CDR3 is CASSSSEGEKLFF. CDR3 DNA sequence: TGTGCCAGCAGCTCATCGGAGGGTGAAAAACTGTTTTTT. The chain links TRBV7-2 to TRBJ1-4; D is ambiguous. CDR1 is SGHTA, CDR2 FQGNSA, per germline. The CDR3 is made up of 13 amino acids. Trimming removed 4 bases at V and 7 bases at J, with 10 bases between.

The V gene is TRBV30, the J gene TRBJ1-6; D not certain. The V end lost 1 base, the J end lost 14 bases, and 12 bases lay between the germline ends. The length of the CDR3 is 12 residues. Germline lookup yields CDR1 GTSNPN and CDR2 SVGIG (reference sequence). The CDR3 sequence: CAWSDPPRALHF. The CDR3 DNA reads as TGTGCCTGGAGTGACCCCCCGCGTGCCCTCCACTTT.

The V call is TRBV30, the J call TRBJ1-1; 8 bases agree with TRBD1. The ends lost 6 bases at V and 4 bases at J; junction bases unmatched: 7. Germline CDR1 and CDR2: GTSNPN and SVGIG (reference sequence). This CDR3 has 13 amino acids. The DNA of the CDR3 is TGTGCCTGCCAGACAGGGGCGGCCACTGAAGCTTTCTTT. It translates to CACQTGAATEAFF.

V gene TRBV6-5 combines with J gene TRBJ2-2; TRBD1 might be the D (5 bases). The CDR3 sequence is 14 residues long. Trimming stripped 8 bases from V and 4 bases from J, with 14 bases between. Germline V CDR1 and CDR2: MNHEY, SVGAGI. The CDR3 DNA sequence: TGTGCCAGCTCCTCCGCCAGGGCCACCGGGGAGCTGTTTTTT. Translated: CASSSARATGELFF.

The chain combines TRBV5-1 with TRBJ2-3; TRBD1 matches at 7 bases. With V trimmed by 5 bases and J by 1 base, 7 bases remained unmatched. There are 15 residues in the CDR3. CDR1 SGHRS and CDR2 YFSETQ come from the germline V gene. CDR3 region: CASSPPGQRTDTQYF. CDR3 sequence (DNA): TGCGCCAGCAGTCCCCCGGGACAGCGCACAGATACGCAGTATTTT.

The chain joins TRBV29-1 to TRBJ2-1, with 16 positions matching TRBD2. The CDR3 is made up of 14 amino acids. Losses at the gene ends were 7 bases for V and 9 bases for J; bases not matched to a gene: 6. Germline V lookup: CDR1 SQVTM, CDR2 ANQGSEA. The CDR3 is CSAGTSGGAGEQFF. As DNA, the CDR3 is TGCAGCGCAGGGACTAGCGGGGGGGCGGGTGAGCAGTTCTTC.

CDR3 in DNA: TGTGCCAGCAGCCTCATAGACAGGGAAGGAAACACCATATATTTT. Translation gives CASSLIDREGNTIYF. This chain links TRBV7-2 with TRBJ1-3, with 7 bases matching TRBD1. Germline V gives CDR1 SGHTA, CDR2 FQGNSA. The CDR3 totals 15 residues. V dropped 5 bases and J dropped 4; count of bases not matched to a gene: 8.

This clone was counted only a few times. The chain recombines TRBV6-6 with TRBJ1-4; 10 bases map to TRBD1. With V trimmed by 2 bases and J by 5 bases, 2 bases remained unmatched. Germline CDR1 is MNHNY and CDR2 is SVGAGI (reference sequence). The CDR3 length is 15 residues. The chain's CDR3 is CASSYAGQGNEKLFF. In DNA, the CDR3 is TGTGCCAGCAGTTACGCGGGACAGGGGAATGAAAAACTGTTTTTT.

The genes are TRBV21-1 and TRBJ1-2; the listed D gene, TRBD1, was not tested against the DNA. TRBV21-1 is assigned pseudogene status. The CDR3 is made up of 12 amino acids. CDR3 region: CASMVQKVGYTF. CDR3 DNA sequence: TGTGCCAGCATGGTACAGAAAGTCGGCTACACCTTC.

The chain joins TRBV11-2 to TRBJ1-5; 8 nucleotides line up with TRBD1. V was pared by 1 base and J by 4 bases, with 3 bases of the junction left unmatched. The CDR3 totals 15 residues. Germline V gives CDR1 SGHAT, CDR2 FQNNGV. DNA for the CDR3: TGTGCCAGCAGCTTAGCAGGGGGCAGGAATCAGCCCCAGCATTTT. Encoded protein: CASSLAGGRNQPQHF. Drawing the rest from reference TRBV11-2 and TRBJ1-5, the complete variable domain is EAGVAQSPRYKIIEKRQSVAFWCNPISGHATLYWYQQILGQGPKLLIQFQNNGVVDDSQLPKDRFSAERLKGVDSTLKIQPAKLEDSAVYLCASSLAGGRNQPQHFGDGTRLSIL.

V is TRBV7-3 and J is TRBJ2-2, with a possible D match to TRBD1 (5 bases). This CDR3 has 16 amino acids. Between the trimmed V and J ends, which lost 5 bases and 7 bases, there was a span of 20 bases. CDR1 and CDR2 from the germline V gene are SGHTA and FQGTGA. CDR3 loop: CASSPMDGQGRGELFF. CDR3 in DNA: TGTGCCAGCAGCCCCATGGACGGACAAGGCCGCGGGGAGCTGTTTTTT.

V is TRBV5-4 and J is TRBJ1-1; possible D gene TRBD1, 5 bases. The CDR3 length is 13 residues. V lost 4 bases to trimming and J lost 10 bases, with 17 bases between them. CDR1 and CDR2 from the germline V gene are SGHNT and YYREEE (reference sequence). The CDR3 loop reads CASSARLGLVAFF. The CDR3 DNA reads TGTGCCAGCAGCGCCCGGTTGGGGCTGGTAGCTTTCTTT.

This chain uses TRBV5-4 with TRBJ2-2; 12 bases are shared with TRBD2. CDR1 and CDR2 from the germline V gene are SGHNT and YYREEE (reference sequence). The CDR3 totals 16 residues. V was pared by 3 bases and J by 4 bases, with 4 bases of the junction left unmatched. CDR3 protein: CASSSSSGGATGELFF. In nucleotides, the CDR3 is TGTGCCAGCAGCTCGTCTAGCGGGGGGGCCACCGGGGAGCTGTTTTTT.

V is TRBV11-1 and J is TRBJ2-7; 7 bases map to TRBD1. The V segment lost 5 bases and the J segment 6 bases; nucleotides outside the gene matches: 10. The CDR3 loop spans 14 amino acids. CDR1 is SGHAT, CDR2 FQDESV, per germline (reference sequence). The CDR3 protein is CASSMSTGTLEQYF. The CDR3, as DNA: TGTGCCAGCAGCATGTCGACAGGGACCCTCGAGCAGTACTTC.

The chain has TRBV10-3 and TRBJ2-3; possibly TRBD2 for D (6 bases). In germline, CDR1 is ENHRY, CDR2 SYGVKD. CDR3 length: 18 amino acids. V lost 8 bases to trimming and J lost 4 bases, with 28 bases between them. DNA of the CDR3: TGTGCCATCCGGGGCACCCCAGTGAGGCCTGCGGGGTCAGATACGCAGTATTTT. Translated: CAIRGTPVRPAGSDTQYF.

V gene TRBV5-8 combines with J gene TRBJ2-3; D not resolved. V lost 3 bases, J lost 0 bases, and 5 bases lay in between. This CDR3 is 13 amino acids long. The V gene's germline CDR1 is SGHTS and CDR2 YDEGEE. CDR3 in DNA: TGTGCCAGCAGCTACCAGAGCACAGATACGCAGTATTTT. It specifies CASSYQSTDTQYF.

As DNA, the CDR3 is TGTGCCAGCAGCGTAGGTAGCGGGGGCCCGGGAGAGACCCAGTACTTC. Protein sequence: CASSVGSGGPGETQYF. The rearrangement joins TRBV9 to TRBJ2-5; 9 bases map to TRBD2. Losses at the gene ends were 0 bases for V and 4 bases for J; bases not matched to a gene: 7. The CDR3 sequence is 16 residues long. Germline V gene lookup returns CDR1 SGDLS and CDR2 YYNGEE. Looking up the rest from reference TRBV9 and TRBJ2-5 gives the full variable domain: DSGVTQTPKHLITATGQRVTLRCSPRSGDLSVYWYQQSLDQGLQFLIQYYNGEERAKGNILERFSAQQFPDLHSELNLSSLELGDSALYFCASSVGSGGPGETQYFGPGTRLLVL.

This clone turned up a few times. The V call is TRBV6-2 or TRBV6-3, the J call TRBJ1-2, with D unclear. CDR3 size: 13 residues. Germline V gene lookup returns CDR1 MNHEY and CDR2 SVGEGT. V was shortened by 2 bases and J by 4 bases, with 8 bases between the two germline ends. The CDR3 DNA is TGTGCCAGCAGTTACCGTGGCGGCTATGGCTACACCTTC. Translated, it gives CASSYRGGYGYTF.

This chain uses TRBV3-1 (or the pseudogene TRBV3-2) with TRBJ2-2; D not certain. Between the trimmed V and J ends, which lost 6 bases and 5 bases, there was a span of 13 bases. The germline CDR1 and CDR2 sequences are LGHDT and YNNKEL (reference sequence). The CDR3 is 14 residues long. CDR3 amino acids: CASRQAFFTGELFF. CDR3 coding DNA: TGTGCCAGCAGGCAGGCCTTCTTTACCGGGGAGCTGTTTTTT.

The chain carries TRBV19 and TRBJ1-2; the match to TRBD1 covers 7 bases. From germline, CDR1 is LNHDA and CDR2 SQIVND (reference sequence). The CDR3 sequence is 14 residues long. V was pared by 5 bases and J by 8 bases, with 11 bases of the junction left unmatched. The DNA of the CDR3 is TGTGCCAGTAGTCTCAGACAGGGCAGACGAGGCTACACCTTC. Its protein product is CASSLRQGRRGYTF. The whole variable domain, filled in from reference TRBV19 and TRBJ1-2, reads DGGITQSPKYLFRKEGQNVTLSCEQNLNHDAMYWYRQDPGQGLRLIYYSQIVNDFQKGDIAEGYSVSREKKESFPLTVTSAQKNPTAFYLCASSLRQGRRGYTFGSGTRLTVV.

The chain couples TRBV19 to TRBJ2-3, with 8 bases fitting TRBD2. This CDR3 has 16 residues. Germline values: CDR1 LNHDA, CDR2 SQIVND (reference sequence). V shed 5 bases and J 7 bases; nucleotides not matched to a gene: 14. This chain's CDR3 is CASSDLLRGAGNTQYF. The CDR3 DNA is TGTGCCAGTAGTGATTTGTTGCGGGGGGCTGGTAATACGCAGTATTTT. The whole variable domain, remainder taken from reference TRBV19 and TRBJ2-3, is DGGITQSPKYLFRKEGQNVTLSCEQNLNHDAMYWYRQDPGQGLRLIYYSQIVNDFQKGDIAEGYSVSREKKESFPLTVTSAQKNPTAFYLCASSDLLRGAGNTQYFGPGTRLTVL.

For the CDR3, the DNA is TGTGCCAGCAGCACCCATACGACAGGGAACTATGGCTACACCTTC. The encoded protein is CASSTHTTGNYGYTF. The rearrangement uses TRBV6-6 and TRBJ1-2, with 7 positions matching TRBD1. The CDR3 length is 15 residues. Germline V gene data show CDR1 as MNHNY and CDR2 as SVGAGI (reference sequence). The V and J ends lost 6 bases and 2 bases, in that order; junction bases with no gene match: 9.